Sequencing of this TCR beta chain was carried out in a study of identical twins. Concerning this clonotype itself: The antigen is undetermined.

A template switching step contributed a universal primer site, while unique molecular identifiers were present in the cDNA. Using its own MiXCR run on the 5' RACE reads, TCRdb lists one record per CDR3 protein. Among 1.5 million to 2 million distinct CDR3 sequences, roughly 35% were seen once, and the ten largest hold roughly 0.3%. Overall study findings and caveats: The abundant beta clonotypes from cord blood had fewer insertions, and memory repertoires had none of this. Weaker excess twin sharing was observed in beta out-of-frame sequences. Models underestimated TCR alpha sharing (out-of-frame) in monozygotic twins.

This clonotype originated in a newborn girl in good health. Sequencing was performed on cord blood.

The CDR3 DNA sequence: TGTGCCACCAGCAGAGTCACTAGCGGACTTTTTTCCCCCTACAATGAGCAGTTCTTC. Amino acids: CATSRVTSGLFSPYNEQFF. The V gene is TRBV15, the J gene TRBJ2-1; 8 positions agree with TRBD2. The CDR3 covers 19 residues. Germline CDR1 and CDR2: LNHNV and YYDKDF (reference sequence). V lost 1 base, J lost 2 bases, and 13 bases stayed unmatched.